This T cell receptor beta chain was captured by sequencing in a study of blood T cell repertoires in COVID-19. Study in general: The United States, Italy and Spain supplied acute and convalescent COVID-19 samples.

This clone was found a few times. CDR1 and CDR2 (germline): DFQATT, SNEGSKA (reference sequence). The CDR3 is 13 amino acids. V was clipped by 3 bases and J by 7 bases; unmatched bases: 5. How the authors handled the data: Researchers report that nucleated cell counts were estimated from reference gene primer amplification. Repertoires were generated with immunoSEQ multiplex PCR, while TCRdb's copy carries only in-frame clones and drops some. Clone size and V and J calls were adopted from that table, with D and trimming inferred from the DNA. The table includes more than 25,000 clones, about 88% detected once.

The specimen was peripheral blood. The receptor was derived from a man in his 70s with active or convalescent COVID-19. This chain links TRBV20-1 with TRBJ1-5, with 8 nucleotides matching TRBD1. The CDR3: CSASPTGVQPQHF. In DNA, the CDR3 is TGCAGTGCTAGTCCGACAGGGGTCCAGCCCCAGCATTTT.